This entry lists 29 T cell receptor beta chains sequenced from one sample in a study of control samples from healthy donors and cancer patients. Assay: immunoSEQ multiplex PCR; the TCRdb copy retains only in-frame clones and omits some. The repertoire includes approximately 170,000 clones, 88% of them detected once, and about 5.3% sits in the top ten. The sequencing input was blood. The origin of the receptors is a woman in her 30s in good health.

The J gene is TRBJ1-2, the V gene TRBV19; 8 bases are shared with TRBD1. CDR1 is LNHDA and CDR2 is SQIVND in the germline V gene (reference sequence). The junction had 13 bases not matched to a gene; V was cut back by 5 bases and J by 8 bases. This CDR3 has 15 residues. The CDR3 nucleotides are TGTGCCAGTAGTGCCGGACAGGGCCAGGCGAGGGGCTACACCTTC. Translating it yields CASSAGQGQARGYTF.

The gene calls are TRBV5-1 and TRBJ2-3; TRBD2 aligns across 7 bases. Germline V CDR1 and CDR2: SGHRS, YFSETQ. The CDR3 covers 18 residues. J was trimmed by 2 bases and V by 1 base; bases with no gene match: 13. DNA for the CDR3: TGCGCCAGCAGCTTGAGATACAGTGAAGCGGGGCACACAGATACGCAGTATTTT. Encoded protein: CASSLRYSEAGHTDTQYF.

This clone appeared a single time. This rearrangement joins TRBV11-3 to TRBJ2-1, with D perhaps TRBD1 or TRBD2 (5 bases each). Germline V gives CDR1 SGHNT, CDR2 YENEEA. The CDR3 contains 16 residues. V was pared by 3 bases and J by 0 bases, with 12 bases between. The CDR3 sequence: CASSFTGQSSYNEQFF. In DNA, the CDR3 is TGTGCCAGCAGCTTCACGGGGCAGAGCTCCTACAATGAGCAGTTCTTC.

The chain uses TRBV5-5 and TRBJ1-2, with unresolved D. Between the trimmed V and J ends, which lost 0 bases and 0 bases, there was a span of 9 bases. Germline CDR1 is SGHKS and CDR2 is YYEKEE (reference sequence). The CDR3 is 15 residues long. CDR3 nucleotide sequence: TGTGCCAGCAGCTTGGTGGTGGGGACTAACTATGGCTACACCTTC. It codes for CASSLVVGTNYGYTF.

J is TRBJ1-2 and V is TRBV2; D may be TRBD1 (5 bases). CDR3 length: 11 residues. The germline gives CDR1 SNHLY, CDR2 FYNNEI. V lost 7 bases and J 10 bases, leaving 13 bases between the germline ends. The CDR3 DNA reads as TGTGCCAGCACAGTGGGGGTTATCTACACCTTC. It translates to CASTVGVIYTF.

V gene TRBV19 combines with J gene TRBJ1-5; D not resolved. This CDR3 is built from 15 residues. Germline V lookup: CDR1 LNHDA, CDR2 SQIVND (reference sequence). V lost 6 bases and J 0 bases, leaving 12 bases between the germline ends. CDR3 residues: CASSLVDYSNQPQHF. DNA for the CDR3: TGTGCCAGTAGCCTTGTTGACTATAGCAATCAGCCCCAGCATTTT. The complete variable domain, with remaining parts taken from reference TRBV19 and TRBJ1-5, reads DGGITQSPKYLFRKEGQNVTLSCEQNLNHDAMYWYRQDPGQGLRLIYYSQIVNDFQKGDIAEGYSVSREKKESFPLTVTSAQKNPTAFYLCASSLVDYSNQPQHFGDGTRLSIL.

The chain has TRBV21-1 and TRBJ2-7; TRBD2, as called in the table, went unchecked against the DNA. TRBV21-1 is a pseudogene locus. The CDR3 sequence is 12 residues long. The CDR3 region is CASSNRGGEQYF. CDR3 nucleotide sequence: TGTGCCAGCAGCAATCGGGGGGGCGAGCAGTACTTC.

The count of this clone is one. This chain connects TRBV4-1 to TRBJ1-3; 9 bases are a match to TRBD1. V lost 2 bases and J lost 2; bases outside the gene matches: 7. Germline V gene lookup returns CDR1 MGHRA and CDR2 YSYEKL. The CDR3 contains 17 residues. The CDR3 loop reads CASSQKRDRDTGNTIYF. As DNA, the CDR3 is TGCGCCAGCAGCCAAAAGCGGGACAGGGATACTGGAAACACCATATATTTT.

This clone appeared a single time. The chain is built from TRBV5-1 and TRBJ1-3; the D is unclear. The CDR3 runs 16 residues. V was pared by 2 bases and J by 0 bases, with 12 bases between. CDR1 SGHRS and CDR2 YFSETQ come from the germline V gene. The chain's CDR3 is CASSLGPPASGNTIYF. In DNA form, the CDR3 reads TGCGCCAGCAGCTTAGGACCTCCGGCCTCTGGAAACACCATATATTTT.

The chain uses TRBV18 and TRBJ2-3; D remains ambiguous. The CDR3 is made up of 14 amino acids. The V end was cut by 3 bases, the J end by 1 base, with 8 bases between. CDR1 is KGHSH and CDR2 is LQKENI in the germline V gene. The CDR3 region is CASSPQTGTDTQYF. The CDR3 region has the DNA TGTGCCAGCTCACCCCAGACCGGCACAGATACGCAGTATTTT. The whole variable domain, remainder taken from reference TRBV18 and TRBJ2-3, is NAGVMQNPRHLVRRRGQEARLRCSPMKGHSHVYWYRQLPEEGLKFMVYLQKENIIDESGMPKERFSAEFPKEGPSILRIQQVVRGDSAAYFCASSPQTGTDTQYFGPGTRLTVL.

This clone was found a few times. V and J are TRBV7-2 and TRBJ2-7, with D possibly being TRBD1 (8 bases). V gave up 5 bases and J gave up 4 bases, with 21 bases separating them. Looked up from germline, CDR1 is SGHTA and CDR2 is FQGNSA. The CDR3 has 16 amino acids. DNA of the CDR3: TGTGCCAGCAGCCCAGGGGGCGGGAGCGTCGGTTACGAGCAGTACTTC. It specifies CASSPGGGSVGYEQYF.

The chain links TRBV4-1 to TRBJ2-1, with no clear D. The CDR3 totals 12 residues. Germline values: CDR1 MGHRA, CDR2 YSYEKL. V lost 3 bases and J 11 bases, leaving 11 bases between the germline ends. The DNA of the CDR3 is TGCGCCAGCAGCCAGGGCGCGGATAAGCAGTTCTTC. Translating it yields CASSQGADKQFF.

The chain recombines TRBV29-1 with TRBJ2-2; 7 positions agree with TRBD2. CDR1 is SQVTM and CDR2 is ANQGSEA in the germline V gene. The trim removed 1 base at V and 4 bases at J, leaving 3 bases unmatched. The CDR3 sequence is 14 residues long. In DNA form, the CDR3 reads TGCAGCGTTGAAGGTGGGAGGGGCACCGGGGAGCTGTTTTTT. Its protein is CSVEGGRGTGELFF.

J is TRBJ1-3 and V is TRBV2; no definite D call. Per the germline V gene, CDR1 is SNHLY and CDR2 is FYNNEI. The CDR3 covers 16 residues. The germline V and J ends were trimmed by 2 bases and 0 bases, with 11 bases remaining between them. The CDR3 bases are TGTGCCAGCAGTGAATCCGATTATCGCTCTGGAAACACCATATATTTT. It encodes CASSESDYRSGNTIYF.

This chain uses TRBV5-5 with TRBJ2-1; the D gene is possibly TRBD2 (5 bases). The CDR3 contains 16 residues. V dropped 2 bases and J dropped 0 bases, with 12 bases sitting between them. The V gene's germline CDR1 is SGHKS and CDR2 YYEKEE (reference sequence). The CDR3 loop is CASSLGLLSSYNEQFF. The CDR3 DNA reads TGTGCCAGCAGCTTAGGACTCCTAAGCTCCTACAATGAGCAGTTCTTC.

This chain uses TRBV12-2 with TRBJ2-7; the table's D call, TRBD2, has no DNA check behind it. TRBV12-2 is described as a pseudogene. The CDR3 is 19 amino acids. CDR3 residues: CASRLDREGEVLYRYEQYF. CDR3 nucleotides: TGTGCAAGTCGCTTAGACCGAGAAGGGGAGGTTCTATACAGGTACGAGCAGTACTTC.

J is TRBJ1-1 and V is TRBV18; 8 bases are a match to TRBD1. With 4 bases clipped from V and 1 base from J, the junction kept 5 bases outside the gene matches. The germline V gene has CDR1 KGHSH and CDR2 LQKENI. The CDR3 is 15 amino acids. The CDR3 DNA reads as TGTGCCAGCTCACGATCCGACAGGGGGAACACTGAAGCTTTCTTT. This encodes CASSRSDRGNTEAFF.

The gene calls are TRBV18 and TRBJ1-1; D call uncertain. The CDR3 is 15 residues long. Per the germline V gene, CDR1 is KGHSH and CDR2 is LQKENI. V was trimmed by 5 bases and J by 0 bases, leaving 13 bases between them. This chain's CDR3 is CASSATADLNTEAFF. In DNA, the CDR3 is TGTGCCAGCTCAGCAACCGCGGACTTGAACACTGAAGCTTTCTTT.

The gene calls are TRBV3-1 (or the pseudogene TRBV3-2) and TRBJ1-2, with D maybe TRBD1 (5 bases). Deletions cut 3 bases from V and 5 bases from J, with 16 bases between. There are 15 residues in the CDR3. Germline CDR1 reads LGHDT; CDR2 reads YNNKEL (reference sequence). The CDR3 coding sequence is TGTGCCAGCAGCCACCCTTCAGGGAAGGGGTATGGCTACACCTTC. Encoded protein: CASSHPSGKGYGYTF.

V and J are TRBV7-2 and TRBJ2-3; D remains ambiguous. The CDR3 is 14 residues long. Trimming pared 1 base from V and 2 bases from J, leaving 7 bases between. The germline gives CDR1 SGHTA, CDR2 FQGNSA. CDR3 amino acids: CASSLGVLTDTQYF. The CDR3 DNA is TGTGCCAGCAGCTTAGGTGTGCTCACAGATACGCAGTATTTT.

The chain is built from TRBV9 and TRBJ1-1, with D perhaps matching TRBD1 (5 bases). The CDR3 length is 14 residues. Germline V gene lookup returns CDR1 SGDLS and CDR2 YYNGEE. Trimming removed 0 bases at V and 5 bases at J, with 11 bases between. CDR3 nucleotides: TGTGCCAGCAGCGTAGCTCTGGGGGGGACTGAAGCTTTCTTT. Translating gives CASSVALGGTEAFF.

V usage is TRBV19 and J usage is TRBJ2-5; TRBD1 or TRBD2 may be the D gene (7 bases each). Germline values: CDR1 LNHDA, CDR2 SQIVND (reference sequence). The V gene lost 0 bases and the J gene lost 4 bases, with 12 bases spanning the gap. The CDR3 sequence is 15 residues long. The CDR3 loop is CASSIDSRGGETQYF. DNA of the CDR3: TGTGCCAGTAGTATAGATTCCAGGGGGGGAGAGACCCAGTACTTC.

The CDR3: CASSLVGSGGYNEQFF. The DNA of the CDR3 is TGTGCCAGCAGCTTAGTAGGGTCAGGGGGCTACAATGAGCAGTTCTTC. V is TRBV11-2 and J is TRBJ2-1, with TRBD1 matching over 7 bases. V was pared by 1 base and J by 3 bases, with 6 bases of the junction left unmatched. The CDR3 is made up of 16 amino acids. The germline V gene has CDR1 SGHAT and CDR2 FQNNGV.

This chain connects TRBV19 to TRBJ1-3, with D unclear. The germline V gene encodes CDR1 LNHDA and CDR2 SQIVND (reference sequence). The CDR3 length is 15 residues. V lost 0 bases and J lost 4, with 10 bases in between. In DNA form, the CDR3 reads TGTGCCAGTAGTATAGATGTGGGAACCGGAAACACCATATATTTT. It specifies CASSIDVGTGNTIYF.

The CDR3 DNA follows: TGTGCCACCGCCCCGACAGGGTCGACCTATGGCTACACCTTC. Its translation: CATAPTGSTYGYTF. V is TRBV6-5 and J is TRBJ1-2; 7 nucleotides align to TRBD1. With 10 bases clipped from V and 4 bases from J, the junction kept 12 bases outside the gene matches. Germline V gene lookup returns CDR1 MNHEY and CDR2 SVGAGI. This CDR3 spans 14 amino acids.

This clone was seen a single time. Germline and junction disagree at one end, which may indicate a read error. The V and J genes are TRBV7-7 and TRBJ1-2; 11 bases match TRBD1. This CDR3 region has 17 residues. CDR1 and CDR2 (germline): SSHAT, FNYEAQ (reference sequence). CDR3 sequence: CASSSTNNRDRGYGYTF. For the CDR3, the DNA is TGTGCTAGCAGCAGTACTAATAACCGGGACAGGGGGTATGGCTACACCTTC.

This chain links TRBV19 with TRBJ1-1, with no clear D. Trimming left V 7 bases short and J 4 bases short, with 13 bases between. Germline lookup yields CDR1 LNHDA and CDR2 SQIVND (reference sequence). The CDR3 runs to 13 residues. CDR3 protein: CASTVQEGTEAFF. CDR3 sequence (DNA): TGTGCCAGTACGGTACAAGAAGGCACTGAAGCTTTCTTT.

This clone was detected only a few times. The rearrangement joins TRBV19 to TRBJ1-2; D is unresolved. Germline assignment: CDR1 LNHDA and CDR2 SQIVND (reference sequence). Trimming cost V 5 bases and J 5 bases, with 6 bases left between them. The CDR3 spans 11 residues. The CDR3 spells CASSFGYGYTF. The CDR3 DNA follows: TGTGCCAGTAGTTTCGGTTATGGCTACACCTTC.

The chain uses TRBV12-3 or TRBV12-4 and TRBJ1-2; weak D call: TRBD1 (5 bases). The CDR3 consists of 13 residues. The V gene lost 2 bases and the J gene lost 4 bases, with 8 bases spanning the gap. This chain's CDR3 is CASSLMGGYGYTF. The DNA for the CDR3 is TGTGCCAGCAGTTTAATGGGGGGCTATGGCTACACCTTC.